The clone carrying this T cell receptor beta chain was picked up a small number of times. Its antigen is still unknown. The sample belongs to a study of beta chain features in type 1 diabetes. Study information: The study examined roughly 100 million sorted cells across all samples. Findings of the study overall: PCR might favor shorter templates, but any such skew would affect patients and controls equally.

Expressed TCRB transcripts got sequenced, as all isolated RNA was reverse transcribed. The assay was immunoSEQ multiplex PCR, and TCRdb's table has in-frame clones only and misses some. The data contain 900,000 or so clones, around a sixth of them singletons. Sequencing used naive CD4+ T cells from blood. The clonotype originates from a woman aged 18 to 35 in good health.

The CDR3: CASSSGTSGSETQYF. CDR3 nucleotide sequence: TGTGCCAGCAGCTCTGGAACTAGCGGCTCGGAGACCCAGTACTTC. V gene TRBV7-9 combines with J gene TRBJ2-5; 8 bases match TRBD2. This CDR3 comprises 15 residues. Germline V gene data show CDR1 as SEHNR and CDR2 as FQNEAQ (reference sequence). V shed 4 bases and J 5 bases; nucleotides not matched to a gene: 9.